This is a list of T cell receptor beta chains from one sample in a study of shared clonotypes between healthy human individuals. TCRdb's table, derived via immunoSEQ multiplex PCR, lists solely in-frame clones and lacks some. This sample has over a million clones, with around three quarters found just once. The sample was memory CD4+ T cells from PBMCs. Receptors were obtained from a man aged 18 to 29 in good health. Some clones in this sample may be carry-over from other donors' samples. The CDR3 runs from the conserved cysteine through the conserved F or W. Each record gives: D gene, clone size, V gene, J gene, CDR3 protein, CDR3 DNA. D genes are given only for firm matches. Clone size is stated in some rows and not others, as once, few, many or a class when expanded.

D gene: -
clone size: -
V gene: TRBV11-2
J gene: TRBJ2-1
CDR3 protein: CASSLWNEQFF
CDR3 DNA: TGTGCCAGCAGCTTATGGAATGAGCAGTTCTTC

D gene: -
clone size: -
V gene: TRBV5-8
J gene: TRBJ1-5
CDR3 protein: CASSPAIGGIQPQHF
CDR3 DNA: TGTGCCAGCAGCCCAGCTATAGGGGGGATTCAGCCCCAGCATTTT

D gene: TRBD1
clone size: -
V gene: TRBV6-1
J gene: TRBJ1-3
CDR3 protein: CASRQTGVGNTIYF
CDR3 DNA: TGTGCCAGCAGGCAGACAGGGGTGGGAAACACCATATATTTT

D gene: -
clone size: -
V gene: TRBV7-2
J gene: TRBJ2-1
CDR3 protein: CASSLGPAAGNEQFF
CDR3 DNA: TGTGCCAGCAGCTTAGGCCCGGCGGCGGGAAATGAGCAGTTCTTC

D gene: -
clone size: few
V gene: TRBV7-2
J gene: TRBJ1-2
CDR3 protein: CASSVRILEGYTF
CDR3 DNA: TGTGCCAGCAGCGTCCGGATATTGGAAGGCTACACCTTC

D gene: -
clone size: -
V gene: TRBV14
J gene: TRBJ2-3
CDR3 protein: CASSLQGTDTQYF
CDR3 DNA: TGTGCCAGCAGCCTCCAGGGCACAGATACGCAGTATTTT

D gene: -
clone size: few
V gene: TRBV6-5
J gene: TRBJ1-1
CDR3 protein: CASSSGGLVTFF
CDR3 DNA: TGTGCCAGCAGTTCGGGAGGGTTGGTAACTTTCTTT

D gene: TRBD1
clone size: -
V gene: TRBV9
J gene: TRBJ1-5
CDR3 protein: CASSPGQGGRDQPQHF
CDR3 DNA: TGTGCCAGCAGCCCGGGACAGGGAGGGCGTGATCAGCCCCAGCATTTT

D gene: TRBD1
clone size: -
V gene: TRBV18
J gene: TRBJ2-7
CDR3 protein: CASSPQGQGYEQYF
CDR3 DNA: TGTGCCAGCTCACCACAGGGACAGGGATACGAGCAGTACTTC

D gene: -
clone size: -
V gene: TRBV5-1
J gene: TRBJ2-6
CDR3 protein: CASSGGGGANVLTF
CDR3 DNA: TGCGCCAGCAGCGGGGGCGGTGGGGCCAACGTCCTGACTTTC

D gene: -
clone size: -
V gene: TRBV18
J gene: TRBJ1-4
CDR3 protein: CASSPLQDANEKLFF
CDR3 DNA: TGTGCCAGCTCACCACTACAGGATGCTAATGAAAAACTGTTTTTT

D gene: -
clone size: -
V gene: TRBV27
J gene: TRBJ1-1
CDR3 protein: CASSSPPRGTNTEAFF
CDR3 DNA: TGTGCCAGCAGTTCCCCACCCAGGGGCACCAACACTGAAGCTTTCTTT

D gene: TRBD1
clone size: few
V gene: TRBV10-3
J gene: TRBJ1-1
CDR3 protein: CAISESGNRGRSEAFF
CDR3 DNA: TGTGCCATCAGTGAGTCGGGAAACAGGGGCAGGAGTGAAGCTTTCTTT

D gene: TRBD2
clone size: -
V gene: TRBV7-3
J gene: TRBJ2-1
CDR3 protein: CASSRPGSGNNEQFF
CDR3 DNA: TGTGCCAGCAGCCGCCCCGGTAGCGGGAACAATGAGCAGTTCTTC

D gene: -
clone size: -
V gene: TRBV25-1
J gene: TRBJ1-6
CDR3 protein: CASSEYIAGAQSPLHF
CDR3 DNA: TGTGCCAGCAGTGAATATATCGCAGGGGCGCAATCACCCCTCCACTTT

D gene: TRBD1
clone size: -
V gene: TRBV5-1
J gene: TRBJ1-1
CDR3 protein: CASSPASGGSEAFF
CDR3 DNA: TGCGCCAGCAGTCCAGCTTCAGGGGGATCTGAAGCTTTCTTT

D gene: -
clone size: -
V gene: TRBV7-2
J gene: TRBJ1-5
CDR3 protein: CASSSRRGDQPQHF
CDR3 DNA: TGTGCCAGCAGCTCCCGACGGGGAGATCAGCCCCAGCATTTT

D gene: -
clone size: few
V gene: TRBV29-1
J gene: TRBJ1-1
CDR3 protein: CSVPRMNTEAFF
CDR3 DNA: TGCAGCGTCCCCCGGATGAACACTGAAGCTTTCTTT

D gene: -
clone size: -
V gene: TRBV7-9
J gene: TRBJ1-4
CDR3 protein: CASNEGATREKLFF
CDR3 DNA: TGTGCCAGCAATGAAGGGGCGACACGGGAAAAACTGTTTTTT

D gene: -
clone size: -
V gene: TRBV6-1
J gene: TRBJ2-2
CDR3 protein: CASSYQGITGELFF
CDR3 DNA: TGTGCCAGCAGTTATCAGGGGATCACCGGGGAGCTGTTTTTT

D gene: TRBD1
clone size: few
V gene: TRBV5-1
J gene: TRBJ1-3
CDR3 protein: CASSSRGGPTGRISGNTIYF
CDR3 DNA: TGCGCCAGCAGCTCGCGAGGGGGACCGACAGGGAGGATCTCTGGAAACACCATATATTTT

D gene: -
clone size: -
V gene: TRBV18
J gene: TRBJ2-5
CDR3 protein: CASSPWQGRETQYF
CDR3 DNA: TGTGCCAGCTCACCATGGCAGGGGCGAGAGACCCAGTACTTC

D gene: TRBD1
clone size: -
V gene: TRBV7-2
J gene: TRBJ2-7
CDR3 protein: CASSSQGQEYF
CDR3 DNA: TGTGCCAGCAGCTCGCAGGGACAGGAGTACTTC

D gene: -
clone size: -
V gene: TRBV18
J gene: TRBJ2-7
CDR3 protein: CASSPPGGPNEQYF
CDR3 DNA: TGTGCCAGCTCACCACCAGGAGGGCCAAACGAGCAGTACTTC

D gene: -
clone size: few
V gene: TRBV9
J gene: TRBJ1-1
CDR3 protein: CASSPWVSNTEAFF
CDR3 DNA: TGTGCCAGCAGCCCCTGGGTCTCGAACACTGAAGCTTTCTTT

D gene: TRBD2
clone size: -
V gene: TRBV5-4
J gene: TRBJ2-2
CDR3 protein: CASSPLAGGLHGELFF
CDR3 DNA: TGTGCCAGCAGCCCACTAGCGGGAGGCCTCCACGGGGAGCTGTTTTTT

D gene: TRBD2
clone size: -
V gene: TRBV5-1
J gene: TRBJ2-3
CDR3 protein: CASSLEGAGTTDTQYF
CDR3 DNA: TGCGCCAGCAGCTTGGAGGGAGCGGGAACCACAGATACGCAGTATTTT

D gene: TRBD1
clone size: many
V gene: TRBV10-3
J gene: TRBJ1-5
CDR3 protein: CAISEFGTGGSNQPQHF
CDR3 DNA: TGTGCCATCAGTGAGTTCGGGACAGGGGGCAGCAATCAGCCCCAGCATTTT

D gene: -
clone size: -
V gene: TRBV5-1
J gene: TRBJ1-1
CDR3 protein: CASSLAGTNTEAFF
CDR3 DNA: TGCGCCAGCAGCTTGGCCGGCACCAACACTGAAGCTTTCTTT

D gene: -
clone size: -
V gene: TRBV7-2
J gene: TRBJ1-1
CDR3 protein: CASRPPLRVGDYEAFF
CDR3 DNA: TGTGCCAGCAGGCCTCCACTCCGGGTCGGGGATTATGAAGCTTTCTTT

D gene: -
clone size: -
V gene: TRBV30
J gene: TRBJ2-1
CDR3 protein: CAWSVITSKQFF
CDR3 DNA: TGTGCCTGGAGCGTTATTACGAGTAAGCAGTTCTTC

D gene: -
clone size: -
V gene: TRBV30
J gene: TRBJ2-5
CDR3 protein: CAWGSDSQETQYF
CDR3 DNA: TGTGCCTGGGGATCGGACAGTCAAGAGACCCAGTACTTC